These T cell receptor beta chains were read from a single sample in a study of blood T cell repertoires in COVID-19. Profiling relied on immunoSEQ multiplex PCR, and the TCRdb table lists in-frame clones only, not all of them. The sample consists of a few hundred thousand clones, 75% to 90% of them appearing once. The material sequenced was PBMCs or T cells enriched from blood (not recorded which). These receptors were taken from a man aged 25-45 years who had recovered from COVID-19. The CDR3 runs from the conserved cysteine through the conserved F or W. The D gene is left open where the match is weak. The size field is filled for only some rows; it gives once, few, many or a size class.

>.|TRBV12-3/TRBV12-4|12|.|TRBJ1-5
TGTGCCAGCAGTTTCGGGTTCCAGCCCCAGCATTTT
CASSFGFQPQHF
>.|TRBV7-3|14|.|TRBJ1-2
TGTGCCAGCACCTCTTGGGGCGGGGGGCAACCCTACACCTTC
CASTSWGGGQPYTF
>.|TRBV5-6|14|.|TRBJ2-1
TGTGCCAGCAGCTTGGCACTAGCCCGTAATGAGCAGTTCTTC
CASSLALARNEQFF
>.|TRBV5-8|17|.|TRBJ2-1
TGTGCCAGCAGACCCTATGTAGGAGCGGATACTTACAATGAGCAGTTCTTC
CASRPYVGADTYNEQFF
>.|TRBV4-2|16|.|TRBJ2-5
TGTGCCAGCAGCCAAGGACGAGAGGTGGGAGAGGAGACCCAGTACTTC
CASSQGREVGEETQYF
>once|TRBV28|15|.|TRBJ2-3
TGTGCCAGCAGTTTATCCAGCGGGTGGGCAGATACGCAGTATTTT
CASSLSSGWADTQYF
>.|TRBV6-5|16|TRBD2|TRBJ2-3
TGTGCCAGCAGTTACTCACTAGCGGAGATAGGGGATACGCAGTATTTT
CASSYSLAEIGDTQYF
>.|TRBV19|14|.|TRBJ1-1
TGTGCCAGTAGTATAGGCGTCATGAACACTGAAGCTTTCTTT
CASSIGVMNTEAFF
>.|TRBV19|14|TRBD2|TRBJ2-1
TGTGCCAGTAGTAGCGGGAGGAAATACAATGAGCAGTTCTTC
CASSSGRKYNEQFF
>.|TRBV19|18|TRBD1|TRBJ1-5
TGTGCCAGTAGTAGAGACGGCAATAGGGACAGGGCCTTCCGGCCCCAGCATTTT
CASSRDGNRDRAFRPQHF
>.|TRBV20-1|14|TRBD2|TRBJ2-3
TGCAGTGCTAGTCGGCGGGAGGGAGCAGATACGCAGTATTTT
CSASRREGADTQYF
>.|TRBV9|15|TRBD2|TRBJ2-1
TGTGCCAGCGGGCCCGGGACTAGCAGTAACAATGAGCAGTTCTTC
CASGPGTSSNNEQFF
>.|TRBV5-1|15|TRBD1|TRBJ1-1
TGCGCCAGCAGCGTGACTAATACAGGGGTAACTGAAGCTTTCTTT
CASSVTNTGVTEAFF
>.|TRBV29-1|13|TRBD2|TRBJ2-1
TGCAGCGTTAATCCAGCGGGAGGGGGTGAGCAGTTCTTC
CSVNPAGGGEQFF
>.|TRBV6-5|15|TRBD1|TRBJ1-4
TGTGCCAGCAGTTACTCTAAGGGGGCCGGCGAAAAACTGTTTTTT
CASSYSKGAGEKLFF
>.|TRBV10-3|12|TRBD1|TRBJ2-5
TGTGCCATCAGGGACAGGAAAGAGACCCAGTACTTC
CAIRDRKETQYF
>.|TRBV30|13|TRBD1|TRBJ1-5
TGTGCCGGAAGGACAGGCCCGAATCAGCCCCAGCATTTT
CAGRTGPNQPQHF
>.|TRBV7-7|13|.|TRBJ2-2
TGTGCCAGCAGCGGCAGGGTTACCGGGGAGCTGTTTTTT
CASSGRVTGELFF
>.|TRBV28|14|.|TRBJ1-2
TGTGCCAGCAGTCCCGAGGGCAAAGGTGGTGGCTACACCTTC
CASSPEGKGGGYTF
>.|TRBV7-8|14|TRBD2|TRBJ2-1
TGTGCCAGCAGCTTGGGACTAGTCTACAATGAGCAGTTCTTC
CASSLGLVYNEQFF
>.|TRBV5-5|13|.|TRBJ1-1
TGTGCCAGCAGCCCTCTAGACAGCCTTGAAGCTTTCTTT
CASSPLDSLEAFF
>.|TRBV28|15|.|TRBJ1-4
TGTGCCAGCAGGGACCAGGCAAGGAGGAATGAAAAACTGTTTTTT
CASRDQARRNEKLFF
>few|TRBV5-1|15|TRBD1|TRBJ1-2
TGCGCCAGCAGCCCAGACAGGGCGCTCTACTATGGCTACACCTTC
CASSPDRALYYGYTF
>.|TRBV6-4|15|TRBD2|TRBJ2-3
TGTGCCAGCAGTTATCGAGCGGGAGGCACAGATACGCAGTATTTT
CASSYRAGGTDTQYF
>.|TRBV18|14|.|TRBJ2-7
TGTGCCAGCTCACCCCCTAATCCCCCCTACGAGCAGTACTTC
CASSPPNPPYEQYF
>.|TRBV27|14|TRBD1|TRBJ2-7
TGTGCCACCTGGGCGCCGGGACAGGGCTACGAGCAGTACTTC
CATWAPGQGYEQYF